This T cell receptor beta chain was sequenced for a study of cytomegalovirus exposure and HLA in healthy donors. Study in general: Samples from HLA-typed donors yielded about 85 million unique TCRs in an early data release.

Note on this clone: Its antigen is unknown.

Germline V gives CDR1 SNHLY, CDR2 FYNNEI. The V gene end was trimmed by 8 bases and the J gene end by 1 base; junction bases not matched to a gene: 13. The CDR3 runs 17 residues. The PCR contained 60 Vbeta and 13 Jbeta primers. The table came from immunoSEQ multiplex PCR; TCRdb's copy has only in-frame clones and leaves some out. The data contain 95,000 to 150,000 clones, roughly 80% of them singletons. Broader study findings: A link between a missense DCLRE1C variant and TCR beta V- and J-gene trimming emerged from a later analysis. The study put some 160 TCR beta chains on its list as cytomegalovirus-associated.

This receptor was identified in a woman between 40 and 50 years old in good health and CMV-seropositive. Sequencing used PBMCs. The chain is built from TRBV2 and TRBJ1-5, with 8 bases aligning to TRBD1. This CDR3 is CASRGGSDRGSNQPQHF. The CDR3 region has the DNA TGTGCCAGCCGAGGGGGATCCGACAGGGGCAGCAATCAGCCCCAGCATTTT.